This T cell receptor (beta chain) is drawn from a study of blood T cell repertoires in COVID-19. Study details: Collection of acute and convalescent COVID-19 samples took place in the United States, Italy and Spain. Nucleic acid was either cDNA or gDNA, and it came from T cells, B-cell-depleted T cells, or PBMCs.

Trimming took 6 bases from V and 2 from J; bases not matched to a gene: 2. The V gene's germline CDR1 is ENHRY and CDR2 SYGVKD. The CDR3 has 13 amino acids. The authors' processing: Cell counts per sample came from amplifying reference gene primers. Method: immunoSEQ multiplex PCR; TCRdb's copy keeps in-frame clones and lacks some. V, J and clone size reflect that table, while D and trimming were determined from the DNA. The sample yields roughly 86,000 clones, almost 85% seen once. The sequenced material came from peripheral blood. The chain is built from TRBV10-3 and TRBJ2-7; 9 nucleotides agree with TRBD1. This sequence was found in a human donor in a cohort sampled during active COVID-19. The CDR3 protein is CAISRQGAYEQYF. For the CDR3, the DNA is TGTGCCATCAGCCGACAGGGGGCCTACGAGCAGTACTTC.